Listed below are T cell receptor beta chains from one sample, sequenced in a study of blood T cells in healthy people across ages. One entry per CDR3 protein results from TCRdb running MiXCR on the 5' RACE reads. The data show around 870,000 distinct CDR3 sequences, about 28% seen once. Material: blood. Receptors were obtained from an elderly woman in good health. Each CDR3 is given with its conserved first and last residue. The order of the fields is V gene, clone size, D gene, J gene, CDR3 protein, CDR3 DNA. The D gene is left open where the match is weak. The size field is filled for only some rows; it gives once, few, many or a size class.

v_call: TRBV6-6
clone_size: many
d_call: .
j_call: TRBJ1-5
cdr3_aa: CASSDYMVPQHF
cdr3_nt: TGTGCCAGCAGTGACTATATGGTACCCCAGCATTTT

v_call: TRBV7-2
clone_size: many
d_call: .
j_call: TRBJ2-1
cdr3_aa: CASSLARTRDEQFF
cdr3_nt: TGTGCCAGCAGCTTAGCGCGGACACGTGATGAGCAGTTCTTC

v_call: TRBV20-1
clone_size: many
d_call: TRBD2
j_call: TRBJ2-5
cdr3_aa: CSARDFQRGKRGTQYF
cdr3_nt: TGCAGTGCTAGAGATTTCCAGCGGGGGAAGAGGGGGACCCAGTACTTC

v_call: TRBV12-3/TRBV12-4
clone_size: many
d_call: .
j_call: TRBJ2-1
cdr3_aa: CASTLYNEQFF
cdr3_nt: TGTGCCAGCACCCTTTACAATGAGCAGTTCTTC

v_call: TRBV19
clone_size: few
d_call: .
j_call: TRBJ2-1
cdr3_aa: CASSTGTNFNEQFF
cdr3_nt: TGTGCCAGTAGTACAGGGACCAACTTCAATGAGCAGTTCTTC

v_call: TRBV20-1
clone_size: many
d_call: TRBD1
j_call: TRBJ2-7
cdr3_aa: CSRDRGIGEQYF
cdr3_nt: TGCAGTCGGGACAGGGGGATTGGCGAGCAGTACTTC

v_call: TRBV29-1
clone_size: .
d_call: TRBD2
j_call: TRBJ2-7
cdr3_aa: CSVDGGGVNEQDF
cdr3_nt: TGCAGCGTTGACGGCGGGGGGGTTAATGAGCAGGACTTC

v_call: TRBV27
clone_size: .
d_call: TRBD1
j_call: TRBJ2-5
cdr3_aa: CASSLTGVGETQYF
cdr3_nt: TGTGCCAGCAGTTTGACAGGGGTTGGAGAGACCCAGTACTTC

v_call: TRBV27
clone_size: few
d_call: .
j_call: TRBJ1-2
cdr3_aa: CASRTFGSPNYGYTF
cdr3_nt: TGTGCCAGCAGAACCTTCGGGTCACCAAACTATGGCTACACCTTC

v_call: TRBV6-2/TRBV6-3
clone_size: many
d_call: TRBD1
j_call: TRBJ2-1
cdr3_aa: CASSWTGYNEQFF
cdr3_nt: TGTGCCAGCAGTTGGACAGGGTACAATGAGCAGTTCTTC

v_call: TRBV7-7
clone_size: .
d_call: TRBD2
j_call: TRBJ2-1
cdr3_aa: CASSPQELAGAPQFF
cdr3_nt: TGTGCTAGCAGCCCCCAAGAGCTAGCGGGAGCCCCACAGTTCTTC

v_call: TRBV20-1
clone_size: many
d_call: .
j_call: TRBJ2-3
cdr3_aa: CSARDLRRGTDTQYF
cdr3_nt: TGCAGTGCTAGAGATCTTCGTCGGGGCACAGATACGCAGTATTTT

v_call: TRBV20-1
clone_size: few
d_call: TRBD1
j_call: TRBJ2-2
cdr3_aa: CSARRFDRGPNTGELFF
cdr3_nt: TGCAGTGCTAGGAGGTTTGACAGGGGGCCTAACACCGGGGAGCTGTTTTTT

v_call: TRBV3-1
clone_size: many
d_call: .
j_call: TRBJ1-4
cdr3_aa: CASSQDRLRGWEKLFF
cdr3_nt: TGTGCCAGCAGCCAAGATCGTCTAAGGGGGTGGGAAAAACTGTTTTTT

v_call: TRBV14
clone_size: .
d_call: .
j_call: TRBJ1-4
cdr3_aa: CASSQDRTRNEKLFF
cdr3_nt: TGTGCCAGCAGCCAAGATCGGACCCGTAATGAAAAACTGTTTTTT

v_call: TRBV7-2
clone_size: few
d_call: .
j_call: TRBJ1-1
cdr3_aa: CASKDKSGGTEAFF
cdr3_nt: TGTGCCAGCAAGGATAAGAGTGGAGGCACTGAAGCTTTCTTT

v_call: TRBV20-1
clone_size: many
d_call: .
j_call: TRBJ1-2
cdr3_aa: CSARDGQRTYGYTF
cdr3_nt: TGCAGTGCTAGAGATGGACAGCGCACCTATGGCTACACCTTC

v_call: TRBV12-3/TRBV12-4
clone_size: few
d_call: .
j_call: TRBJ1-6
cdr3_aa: CASRGRLNSPLHF
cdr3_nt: TGTGCCAGCAGGGGAAGACTCAATTCACCCCTCCACTTT

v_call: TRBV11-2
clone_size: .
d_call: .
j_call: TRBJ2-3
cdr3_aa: CASSSGRLYDAQYF
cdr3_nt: TGTGCCAGCAGCTCGGGCAGACTCTATGATGCGCAGTATTTT

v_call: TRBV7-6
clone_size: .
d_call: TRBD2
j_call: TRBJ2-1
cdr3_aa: CASSMTSGGAGDEQFF
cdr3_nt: TGTGCCAGCAGCATGACTAGCGGGGGGGCGGGCGATGAGCAGTTCTTC

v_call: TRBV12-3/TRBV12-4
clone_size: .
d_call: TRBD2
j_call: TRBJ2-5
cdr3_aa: CASSAGTSGQETQYF
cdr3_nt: TGTGCCAGCAGTGCCGGGACTAGCGGGCAAGAGACCCAGTACTTC

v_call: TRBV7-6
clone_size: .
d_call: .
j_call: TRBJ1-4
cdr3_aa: CASSARGATNEKLFF
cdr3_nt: TGTGCCAGCAGCGCCCGCGGGGCAACTAATGAAAAACTGTTTTTT

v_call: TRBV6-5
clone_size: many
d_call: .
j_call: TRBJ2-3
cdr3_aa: CASSYEDTQYF
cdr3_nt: TGTGCCAGCAGTTACGAGGATACGCAGTATTTT

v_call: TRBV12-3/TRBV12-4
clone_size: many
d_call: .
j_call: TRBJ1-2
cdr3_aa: CASSPGERAYGYTF
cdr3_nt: TGTGCCAGCAGCCCTGGGGAGAGGGCCTATGGCTACACCTTC

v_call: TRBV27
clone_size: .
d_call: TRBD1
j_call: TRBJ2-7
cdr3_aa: CASSDRESYEQYF
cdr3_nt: TGTGCCAGCAGTGACAGGGAGTCCTACGAGCAGTACTTC

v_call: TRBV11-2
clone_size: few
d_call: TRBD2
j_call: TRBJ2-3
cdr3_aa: CASSLAAGGPVRDTQYF
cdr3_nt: TGTGCCAGCAGCTTAGCGGCGGGGGGCCCCGTTAGAGATACGCAGTATTTT

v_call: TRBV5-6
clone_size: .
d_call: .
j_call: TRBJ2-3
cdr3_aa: CASNLVGTDTQYF
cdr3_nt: TGTGCCAGCAACTTGGTGGGCACAGATACGCAGTATTTT

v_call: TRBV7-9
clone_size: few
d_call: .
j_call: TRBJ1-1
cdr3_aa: CASSAPYLVKNTEAFF
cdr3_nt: TGTGCCAGCAGCGCTCCGTACCTAGTCAAGAACACTGAAGCTTTCTTT